The sample holds many counts of the clone carrying this T cell receptor (beta chain). What it binds is not known. This entry is derived from a study of T cell repertoires in cytomegalovirus infection. Study in general: It can be stated that public TCR beta signatures indicated CMV infection as well as a matching HLA type.

Study results and caveats: Within the response measured ex vivo, HLA-C-restricted CMV-specific TCR beta clonotypes were dominant.

Each CDR3 protein gets one entry after TCRdb re-called the reads with MiXCR. The sample includes approximately 240,000 distinct CDR3 sequences, over 9% seen only once; the top ten take about 1.5%. The sequence derives from a human donor in good health (CMV status not recorded). Some clones in this sample may be carry-over from other donors' samples. Sequences were obtained from PBMCs.

The CDR3 is CASSSGQYTEAFF. CDR3 sequence (DNA): TGTGCCAGCAGCTCTGGACAGTACACTGAAGCTTTCTTT. The V gene is TRBV7-9, the J gene TRBJ1-1; D is possibly TRBD1 (6 bases). V shed 4 bases and J shed 3 bases, with 9 bases lying between them. This CDR3 has 13 amino acids. Per the germline V gene, CDR1 is SEHNR and CDR2 is FQNEAQ (reference sequence).